This TCR beta chain emerged from a study of PD-L1 blockade in urothelial cancer. Study-wide context: Patients commenced intravenous atezolizumab, 1,200 mg every 3 weeks, in 2014. Each blood sample yielded a median of around 130,000 T cells. Overall study results and limits: Expansion of tumor-associated blood clones at 3 weeks was greater in durable-benefit patients.

In this sample, this clone turned up once. Its antigen is as yet unknown. Specified time point: pretreatment peripheral blood. With 1 base removed from V and 4 bases from J, the gap between germline ends came to 5 bases. The CDR3 covers 13 residues. Per germline, CDR1 SGHAT and CDR2 FQDESV (reference sequence). Here immunoSEQ multiplex PCR was the method, and the copy in TCRdb shows in-frame clones only, minus some. The table includes about 47,000 clones, around 82% detected once. This specimen was PBMCs, taken around atezolizumab (anti-PD-L1) treatment. The genes are TRBV11-1 and TRBJ2-1, with D hard to call. The clonotype comes from a man aged 55 to 70 with urothelial cancer. CDR3 sequence reads: CASSLGQYNEQFF. The CDR3 nucleotides are TGTGCCAGCAGCTTAGGGCAGTACAATGAGCAGTTCTTC.